The rows below give T cell receptor beta chains drawn from one sample of a study of cytomegalovirus exposure and HLA in healthy donors. Profiling relied on immunoSEQ multiplex PCR, and the TCRdb table lists in-frame clones only, not all of them. This table holds some 160,000 clones, around 80% found once. Sequenced sample: PBMCs. Receptor source: a man aged 40-49 years in good health and CMV-seronegative. The CDR3 runs from the conserved cysteine through the conserved F or W. Fields, in order: J gene, D gene, clone size, V gene, CDR3 protein, CDR3 DNA. The D gene is left open where the match is weak. Some rows have no size entry. The others give once, few or many, or a class for an expanded clone.

TRBJ2-1,-,-,TRBV25-1,CASSESRFRSYNEQFF,TGTGCCAGCAGTGAATCGCGCTTCCGCTCCTACAATGAGCAGTTCTTC
TRBJ2-7,TRBD1,-,TRBV5-1,CASSWTGATYEQYF,TGCGCCAGCAGTTGGACAGGAGCCACTTACGAGCAGTACTTC
TRBJ2-1,-,-,TRBV5-1,CASSTLAGANEQFF,TGCGCCAGCAGCACTCTGGCGGGGGCCAATGAGCAGTTCTTC
TRBJ1-1,-,-,TRBV10-3,CAISAPQREGPLNTEAFF,TGTGCCATCAGTGCCCCACAGAGGGAGGGGCCCTTGAACACTGAAGCTTTCTTT
TRBJ1-1,-,few,TRBV11-3,CASSAGREAFF,TGTGCCAGCAGCGCGGGCCGGGAAGCTTTCTTT
TRBJ2-7,-,-,TRBV6-1,CASSGGHTYEQYF,TGTGCCAGCAGTGGAGGCCATACCTACGAGCAGTACTTC
TRBJ1-3,TRBD1,-,TRBV7-3,CASSSAGGSGGNTIYF,TGTGCCAGCAGCTCTGCAGGGGGATCAGGGGGAAACACCATATATTTT
TRBJ1-3,TRBD1,-,TRBV7-2,CASSPIQGTSGNTIYF,TGTGCCAGCAGCCCTATACAGGGGACGTCTGGAAACACCATATATTTT
TRBJ2-2,-,-,TRBV7-9,CATLPRGNTGELFF,TGTGCCACCTTACCCCGGGGGAACACCGGGGAGCTGTTTTTT
TRBJ2-7,-,-,TRBV11-2,CASKGRSYEQYF,TGTGCCAGCAAAGGCAGGTCCTACGAGCAGTACTTC
TRBJ2-1,-,-,TRBV10-3,CAIGGNRLDSYNEQFF,TGTGCCATCGGGGGGAACAGGCTCGACTCCTACAATGAGCAGTTCTTC
TRBJ2-5,TRBD2,-,TRBV25-1,CASSEYLAGAGETQYF,TGTGCCAGCAGTGAATATCTAGCGGGAGCAGGCGAGACCCAGTACTTC
TRBJ2-3,TRBD1,once,TRBV7-9,CASSLWDRGTDTQYF,TGTGCCAGCAGCTTATGGGACAGGGGCACAGATACGCAGTATTTT
TRBJ2-3,TRBD1,-,TRBV18,CASSPNQGGTDTQYF,TGTGCCAGCTCACCAAATCAGGGGGGCACAGATACGCAGTATTTT
TRBJ2-7,TRBD1,-,TRBV5-4,CASHPPGQGVSEQYF,TGTGCCAGCCACCCTCCGGGACAGGGAGTTAGCGAGCAGTACTTC
TRBJ1-5,-,-,TRBV19,CASSTPEEDRRNQPQHF,TGTGCCAGTAGTACCCCCGAGGAGGACAGACGCAATCAGCCCCAGCATTTT
TRBJ2-1,TRBD2,-,TRBV5-6,CASSRFSGSYNERFF,TGTGCCAGCAGTCGATTTAGCGGGTCCTACAATGAGCGGTTCTTC
TRBJ2-6,-,-,TRBV2,CASSEKRDISSGANVLTF,TGTGCCAGCAGTGAAAAACGGGACATTTCCTCTGGGGCCAACGTCCTGACTTTC
TRBJ2-7,-,-,TRBV19,CASKGVHYEQYF,TGTGCCAGTAAGGGGGTCCACTACGAGCAGTACTTC
TRBJ2-7,TRBD2,-,TRBV30,CAWSTSGIDEQYF,TGTGCCTGGAGCACTAGCGGGATTGACGAGCAGTACTTC
TRBJ2-5,-,-,TRBV19,CATGSWTVYQETQYF,TGTGCCACCGGATCATGGACAGTTTACCAAGAGACCCAGTACTTC
TRBJ2-3,-,once,TRBV10-3,CAIKGSHPDTQYF,TGTGCCATCAAAGGTAGCCACCCAGATACGCAGTATTTT
TRBJ1-4,-,-,TRBV30,CARGGREDEKLFF,TGTGCCCGCGGCGGCAGGGAGGATGAAAAACTGTTTTTT
TRBJ2-5,-,-,TRBV9,CASSATGFQETQYF,TGTGCCAGCAGCGCCACAGGGTTTCAAGAGACCCAGTACTTC
TRBJ2-3,TRBD1,few,TRBV30,CAWTPGQLTDTQYF,TGTGCCTGGACACCGGGACAGCTCACAGATACGCAGTATTTT
TRBJ2-3,-,-,TRBV6-6,CASSFPESSRDTQYF,TGTGCCAGCAGTTTCCCCGAAAGTTCGCGAGATACGCAGTATTTT
TRBJ2-1,TRBD2,-,TRBV9,CASSPGLAGGSEQFF,TGTGCCAGCAGCCCGGGACTAGCGGGGGGGAGCGAGCAGTTCTTC
TRBJ2-7,TRBD2,-,TRBV11-2,CASSPLKREVSYEQYF,TGTGCCAGCAGCCCCCTTAAGCGGGAGGTCTCCTACGAGCAGTACTTC
TRBJ2-7,-,-,TRBV2,CASTREGGNEQYF,TGTGCCAGCACCAGAGAGGGTGGGAACGAGCAGTACTTC
TRBJ2-7,-,-,TRBV6-5,CASSSPPTRQYF,TGTGCCTCATCGTCGCCGCCTACGAGGCAGTACTTC
TRBJ2-2,TRBD2,-,TRBV28,CASSRGGTGELFF,TGTGCCAGCAGTCGGGGGGGGACCGGGGAGCTGTTTTTT
TRBJ1-1,-,-,TRBV30,CAWSLIYQGYTAFF,TGTGCCTGGAGTCTGATATACCAGGGATATACAGCTTTCTTT
TRBJ1-1,TRBD1,few,TRBV7-6,CASSSSWTGDGGAFF,TGTGCCAGCAGCTCCTCTTGGACAGGGGATGGGGGAGCTTTCTTT
TRBJ1-2,TRBD1,-,TRBV2,CASTYRGLGYTF,TGTGCCAGCACTTACAGGGGGCTTGGCTACACCTTC
TRBJ2-1,-,-,TRBV4-1,CASSQEGSKAYEQFF,TGCGCCAGCAGCCAAGAAGGGAGTAAAGCGTATGAGCAGTTCTTC
TRBJ2-3,-,-,TRBV19,CASTRGVGTDTQYF,TGTGCCAGCACCCGGGGTGTGGGCACAGATACGCAGTATTTT
TRBJ1-2,TRBD1,-,TRBV4-1,CASSQGGTGGYGYTF,TGCGCCAGCAGCCAAGGGGGGACAGGGGGATATGGCTACACCTTC
TRBJ2-5,-,-,TRBV15,CATSRDEEGVGETQYF,TGTGCCACCAGCAGAGATGAGGAGGGAGTAGGTGAGACCCAGTACTTC
TRBJ1-2,TRBD1,once,TRBV5-4,CASSLSITGGNGYTF,TGTGCCAGCAGCTTGAGTATTACAGGGGGCAATGGCTACACCTTC
TRBJ2-7,-,once,TRBV21-1,CASSKAVYSGTGGSPHYEQYF,TGTGCCAGCAGCAAAGCTGTTTATTCCGGGACAGGGGGCTCCCCTCACTACGAGCAGTACTTC
TRBJ2-3,TRBD2,once,TRBV9,CASSPRSGASTDTQYF,TGTGCCAGCAGCCCCCGGAGCGGGGCTAGCACAGATACGCAGTATTTT
TRBJ1-5,-,few,TRBV7-2,CASSAQNGNQPQHF,TGTGCCAGCAGCGCACAGAACGGCAATCAGCCCCAGCATTTT
TRBJ1-4,-,-,TRBV5-1,CASSLGGGAFEKLFF,TGCGCCAGCAGCTTGGGCGGCGGAGCCTTCGAAAAACTGTTTTTT
TRBJ1-3,-,-,TRBV9,CASSTSGDSGNTIYF,TGTGCCAGCAGCACCTCAGGGGACTCTGGAAACACCATATATTTT
TRBJ2-1,TRBD2,-,TRBV2,CASSESGAAAGEQFF,TGTGCCAGCAGTGAAAGCGGGGCCGCCGCGGGTGAGCAGTTCTTC
TRBJ2-1,-,-,TRBV9,CASSVRPSSVPSYNEQFF,TGTGCCAGCAGCGTTCGACCTTCTAGCGTTCCCTCCTACAATGAGCAGTTCTTC
TRBJ1-4,-,-,TRBV18,CASSPPGPTNEKLFF,TGTGCCAGCTCACCGCCAGGGCCAACTAATGAAAAACTGTTTTTT
TRBJ2-1,-,few,TRBV2,CAPQWSPRSYNEQFF,TGTGCCCCCCAGTGGTCCCCCCGATCCTACAATGAGCAGTTCTTC
TRBJ2-5,TRBD1,-,TRBV5-1,CASSPGQMQETQYF,TGCGCCAGCAGCCCGGGACAGATGCAAGAGACCCAGTACTTC